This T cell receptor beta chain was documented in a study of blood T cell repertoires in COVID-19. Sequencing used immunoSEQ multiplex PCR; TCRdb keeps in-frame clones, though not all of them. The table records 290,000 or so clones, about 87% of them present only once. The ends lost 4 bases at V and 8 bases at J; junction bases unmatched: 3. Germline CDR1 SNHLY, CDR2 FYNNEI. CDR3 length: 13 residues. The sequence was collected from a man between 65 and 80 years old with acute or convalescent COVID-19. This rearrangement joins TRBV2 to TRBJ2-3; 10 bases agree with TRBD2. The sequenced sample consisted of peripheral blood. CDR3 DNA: TGTGCCAGCAGTGGACTAGCGGGTGGTACGCAGTATTTT. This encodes CASSGLAGGTQYF.